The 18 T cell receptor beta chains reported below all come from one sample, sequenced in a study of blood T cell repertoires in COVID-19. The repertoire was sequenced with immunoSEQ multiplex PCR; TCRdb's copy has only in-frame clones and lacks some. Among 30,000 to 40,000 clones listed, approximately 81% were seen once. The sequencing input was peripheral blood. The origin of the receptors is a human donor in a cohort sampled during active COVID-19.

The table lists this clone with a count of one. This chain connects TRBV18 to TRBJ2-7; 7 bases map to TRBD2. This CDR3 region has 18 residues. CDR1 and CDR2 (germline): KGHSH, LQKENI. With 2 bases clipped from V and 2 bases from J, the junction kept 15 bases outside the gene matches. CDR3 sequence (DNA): TGTGCCAGCTCACCAGGGCCCAGAGTTAGCGGGCCTACCTACGAGCAGTACTTC. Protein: CASSPGPRVSGPTYEQYF. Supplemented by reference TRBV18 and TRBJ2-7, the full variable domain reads NAGVMQNPRHLVRRRGQEARLRCSPMKGHSHVYWYRQLPEEGLKFMVYLQKENIIDESGMPKERFSAEFPKEGPSILRIQQVVRGDSAAYFCASSPGPRVSGPTYEQYFGPGTRLTVT.

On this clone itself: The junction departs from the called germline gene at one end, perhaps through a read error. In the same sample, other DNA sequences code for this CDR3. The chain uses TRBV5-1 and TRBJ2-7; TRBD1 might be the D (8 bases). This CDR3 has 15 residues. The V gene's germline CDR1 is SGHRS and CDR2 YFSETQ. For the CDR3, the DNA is TGCCCCAGCAGCGTGGCAGGGGGCGGGGGCTACGAGCAGTACTTC. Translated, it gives CPSSVAGGGGYEQYF.

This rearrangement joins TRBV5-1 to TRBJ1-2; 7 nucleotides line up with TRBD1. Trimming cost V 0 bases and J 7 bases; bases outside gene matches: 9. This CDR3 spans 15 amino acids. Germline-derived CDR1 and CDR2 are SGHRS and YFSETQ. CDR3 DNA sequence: TGCGCCAGCAGCTTGGAGGGCAGGGGGAATGGTGGCTACACCTTC. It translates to CASSLEGRGNGGYTF.

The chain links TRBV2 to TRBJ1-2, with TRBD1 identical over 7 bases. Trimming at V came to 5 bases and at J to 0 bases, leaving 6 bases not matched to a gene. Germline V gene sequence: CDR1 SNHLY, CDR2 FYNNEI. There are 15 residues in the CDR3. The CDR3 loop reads CASSLTGTANYGYTF. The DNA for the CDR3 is TGTGCCAGCAGTCTTACTGGGACAGCTAACTATGGCTACACCTTC.

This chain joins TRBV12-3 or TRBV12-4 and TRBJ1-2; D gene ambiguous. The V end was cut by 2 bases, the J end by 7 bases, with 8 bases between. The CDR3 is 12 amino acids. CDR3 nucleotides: TGTGCCAGCAGTTTATTAGGGAGTGGCTACACCTTC. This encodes CASSLLGSGYTF.

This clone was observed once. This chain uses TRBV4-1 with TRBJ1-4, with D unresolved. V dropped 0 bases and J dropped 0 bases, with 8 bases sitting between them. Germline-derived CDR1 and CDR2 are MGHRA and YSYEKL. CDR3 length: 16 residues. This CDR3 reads CASSQDRGATNEKLFF. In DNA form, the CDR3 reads TGCGCCAGCAGCCAAGATAGAGGAGCAACTAATGAAAAACTGTTTTTT.

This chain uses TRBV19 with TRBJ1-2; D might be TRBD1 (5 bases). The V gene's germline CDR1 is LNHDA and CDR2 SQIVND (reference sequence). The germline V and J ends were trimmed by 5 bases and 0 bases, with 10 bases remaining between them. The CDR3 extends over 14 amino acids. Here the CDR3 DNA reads TGTGCCAGTAGTTCAGGGTCAGCTAACTATGGCTACACCTTC. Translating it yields CASSSGSANYGYTF.

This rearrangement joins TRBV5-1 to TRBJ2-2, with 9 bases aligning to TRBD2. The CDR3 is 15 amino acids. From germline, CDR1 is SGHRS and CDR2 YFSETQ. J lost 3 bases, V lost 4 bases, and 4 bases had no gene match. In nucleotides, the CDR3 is TGCGCCAGCAGCGACTTAGCGGGGGACACCGGGGAGCTGTTTTTT. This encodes CASSDLAGDTGELFF.

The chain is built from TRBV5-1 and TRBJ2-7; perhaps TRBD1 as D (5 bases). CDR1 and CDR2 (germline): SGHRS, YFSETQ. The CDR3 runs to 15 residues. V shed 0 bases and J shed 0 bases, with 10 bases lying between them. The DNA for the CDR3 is TGCGCCAGCAGCTTGGCCCAGGGAATCTCCTACGAGCAGTACTTC. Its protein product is CASSLAQGISYEQYF.

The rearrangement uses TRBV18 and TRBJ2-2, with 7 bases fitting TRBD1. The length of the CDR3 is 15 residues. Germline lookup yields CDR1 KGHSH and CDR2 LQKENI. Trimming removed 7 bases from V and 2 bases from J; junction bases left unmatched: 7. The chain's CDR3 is CASLPGTANTGELFF. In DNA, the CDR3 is TGTGCCAGCTTACCCGGGACAGCAAACACCGGGGAGCTGTTTTTT.

CDR3 coding DNA: TGTGCCAGCTCAAGACAGGGCACAGATACGCAGTATTTT. As protein: CASSRQGTDTQYF. The chain uses TRBV18 and TRBJ2-3; possible D gene TRBD1, 6 bases. V gave up 5 bases and J gave up 1 base, with 7 bases separating them. CDR3 length equals 13 residues. CDR1 is KGHSH and CDR2 is LQKENI in the germline V gene.

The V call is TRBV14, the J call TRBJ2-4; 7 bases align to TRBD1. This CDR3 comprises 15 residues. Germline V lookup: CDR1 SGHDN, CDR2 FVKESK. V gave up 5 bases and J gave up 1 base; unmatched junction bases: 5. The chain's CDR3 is CASSEGGLAKNIQYF. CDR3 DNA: TGTGCCAGCAGCGAAGGGGGCTTGGCCAAAAACATTCAGTACTTC. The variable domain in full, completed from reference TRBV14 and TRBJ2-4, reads EAGVTQFPSHSVIEKGQTVTLRCDPISGHDNLYWYRRVMGKEIKFLLHFVKESKQDESGMPNNRFLAERTGGTYSTLKVQPAELEDSGVYFCASSEGGLAKNIQYFGAGTRLSVL.

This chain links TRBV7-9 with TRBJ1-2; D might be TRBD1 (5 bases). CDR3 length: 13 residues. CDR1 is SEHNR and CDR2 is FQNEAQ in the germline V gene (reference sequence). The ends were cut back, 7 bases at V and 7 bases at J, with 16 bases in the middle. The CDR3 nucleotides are TGTGCCAGCACCCTCGGGGGGGTCCTTGGCTACACCTTC. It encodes CASTLGGVLGYTF.

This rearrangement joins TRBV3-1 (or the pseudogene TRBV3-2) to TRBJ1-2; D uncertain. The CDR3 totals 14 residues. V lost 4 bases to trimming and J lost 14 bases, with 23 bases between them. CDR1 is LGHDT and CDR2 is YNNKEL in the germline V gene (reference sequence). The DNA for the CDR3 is TGTGCCAGCAGCCCTGCCCCGACAACGGGGAAGAGGACCTTC. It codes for CASSPAPTTGKRTF.

The CDR3 DNA is TGTGCCAGCACCCAGCAGGGGGGAGAGACCCAGTACTTC. Translation gives CASTQQGGETQYF. The chain uses TRBV12-3 or TRBV12-4 and TRBJ2-5, with D tentatively TRBD1 (7 bases). This CDR3 is built from 13 residues. V was cut by 7 bases and J by 4 bases, with 13 bases left in between.

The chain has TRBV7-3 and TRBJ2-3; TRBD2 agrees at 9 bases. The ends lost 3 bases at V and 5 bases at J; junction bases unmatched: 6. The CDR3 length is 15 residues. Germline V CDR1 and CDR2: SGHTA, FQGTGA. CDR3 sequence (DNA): TGTGCCAGCAGCTTTGGCCTAGCGGGGATAGATACGCAGTATTTT. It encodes CASSFGLAGIDTQYF.

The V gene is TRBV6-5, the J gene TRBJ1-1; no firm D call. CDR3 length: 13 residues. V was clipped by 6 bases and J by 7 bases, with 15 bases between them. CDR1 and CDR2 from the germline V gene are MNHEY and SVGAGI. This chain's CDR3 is CASRDEASYEAFF. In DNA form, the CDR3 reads TGTGCCAGCAGGGATGAGGCGAGCTATGAAGCTTTCTTT.

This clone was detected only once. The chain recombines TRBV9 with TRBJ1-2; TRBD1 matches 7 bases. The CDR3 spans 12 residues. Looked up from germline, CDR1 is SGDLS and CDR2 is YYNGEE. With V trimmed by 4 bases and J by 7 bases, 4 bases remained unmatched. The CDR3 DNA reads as TGTGCCAGCAGCCAGGGGGTATTTGGCTACACCTTC. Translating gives CASSQGVFGYTF.